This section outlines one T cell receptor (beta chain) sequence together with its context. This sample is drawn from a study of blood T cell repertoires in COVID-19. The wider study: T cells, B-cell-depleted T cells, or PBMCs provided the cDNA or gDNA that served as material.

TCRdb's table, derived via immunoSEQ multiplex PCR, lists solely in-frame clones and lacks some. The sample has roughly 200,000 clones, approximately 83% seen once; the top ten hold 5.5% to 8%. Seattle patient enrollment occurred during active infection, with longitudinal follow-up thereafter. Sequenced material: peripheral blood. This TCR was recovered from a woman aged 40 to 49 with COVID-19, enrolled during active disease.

In nucleotides, the CDR3 is TGTGCCAGTAGTCCCCCAGGACTAGCGGGAGGTTTATTGCAGTTCTTC. Protein product: CASSPPGLAGGLLQFF. V usage is TRBV19 and J usage is TRBJ2-1, with TRBD2 identical over 14 bases. J was trimmed by 12 bases and V by 5 bases; bases with no gene match: 12. CDR1 is LNHDA and CDR2 is SQIVND in the germline V gene (reference sequence). The length of the CDR3 is 16 residues.